Each of the 21 T cell receptor beta chains below was sequenced from the same sample in a study of cytomegalovirus exposure and HLA in healthy donors. Primers included in the PCR were 60 Vbeta and 13 Jbeta primers. The table came from immunoSEQ multiplex PCR; TCRdb's copy has only in-frame clones and leaves some out. This table holds some 110,000 clones, approximately 12% found once. Sequencing was carried out using PBMCs. These TCRs come from a man aged 35-49 years in good health and CMV-seropositive.

The gene calls are TRBV18 and TRBJ1-1, with a tentative D call TRBD1 (5 bases). CDR3 length: 14 residues. Germline V gene data show CDR1 as KGHSH and CDR2 as LQKENI. V was cut by 3 bases and J by 4 bases, with 12 bases left in between. The CDR3 nucleotides read TGTGCCAGCTCACCGGGGCTAACTATCACTGAAGCTTTCTTT. Amino acids: CASSPGLTITEAFF.

The chain combines TRBV5-4 with TRBJ2-1; 12 bases are a match to TRBD2. This CDR3 comprises 14 residues. CDR1 is SGHNT, CDR2 YYREEE, per germline (reference sequence). V lost 4 bases to trimming and J lost 9 bases; unmatched junction nucleotides: 5. CDR3 sequence reads: CASSRLAGEGEQFF. CDR3 DNA sequence: TGTGCCAGCAGCCGACTAGCGGGAGAGGGTGAGCAGTTCTTC.

There are a few counts of this clone. CDR3 sequence reads: CAWSVLRGEGYTF. The CDR3 DNA follows: TGTGCCTGGAGTGTATTGCGGGGTGAGGGCTACACCTTC. V usage is TRBV30 and J usage is TRBJ1-2; the D is unclear. V lost 0 bases and J 8 bases, leaving 13 bases between the germline ends. The CDR3 runs 13 residues. The germline CDR1 and CDR2 sequences are GTSNPN and SVGIG (reference sequence).

This chain uses TRBV19 with TRBJ2-1, with D perhaps TRBD1 (7 bases). The ends were cut back, 3 bases at V and 1 base at J, with 10 bases in the middle. The CDR3 is made up of 15 amino acids. Germline V gives CDR1 LNHDA, CDR2 SQIVND (reference sequence). CDR3 protein: CASSMAGGSYNEQFF. As DNA, the CDR3 is TGTGCCAGTAGTATGGCAGGGGGGTCCTACAATGAGCAGTTCTTC.

This clone occurred a few times. The chain recombines TRBV6-5 with TRBJ2-7; a possible D gene is TRBD2 (6 bases). The V gene lost 7 bases and the J gene lost 2 bases, with 12 bases spanning the gap. From germline, CDR1 is MNHEY and CDR2 SVGAGI. CDR3 size: 13 residues. CDR3 in amino acids: CASKDTGAYEQYF. DNA of the CDR3: TGTGCCAGCAAAGACACGGGAGCCTACGAGCAGTACTTC.

Only a few counts were recorded for this clone. The J gene is TRBJ2-7, the V gene TRBV7-7; 14 nucleotides agree with TRBD2. Trimming took 6 bases from V and 4 from J; bases not matched to a gene: 5. This CDR3 is 15 amino acids long. CDR1 is SSHAT and CDR2 is FNYEAQ in the germline V gene (reference sequence). The CDR3 nucleotides read TGTGCCAGCAGAAAAGGACTAGCGGGAGGTTACGAGCAGTACTTC. Translating gives CASRKGLAGGYEQYF.

The chain recombines TRBV9 with TRBJ1-1; D is unclear. Deletions cut 0 bases from V and 7 bases from J, with 7 bases between. From germline, CDR1 is SGDLS and CDR2 YYNGEE. The CDR3 contains 12 residues. CDR3 amino acids: CASSVAGSEAFF. The CDR3 DNA sequence: TGTGCCAGCAGCGTAGCAGGCAGTGAAGCTTTCTTT.

J is TRBJ1-3 and V is TRBV29-1; D remains unclear. The CDR3 is 13 amino acids. Trimming left V 4 bases short and J 0 bases short, with 7 bases between. Germline CDR1 SQVTM, CDR2 ANQGSEA. CDR3 residues: CSVGSFSGNTIYF. The CDR3 bases are TGCAGCGTTGGCAGTTTCTCTGGAAACACCATATATTTT. The full variable domain, rest sourced from reference TRBV29-1 and TRBJ1-3, is SAVISQKPSRDICQRGTSLTIQCQVDSQVTMMFWYRQQPGQSLTLIATANQGSEATYESGFVIDKFPISRPNLTFSTLTVSNMSPEDSSIYLCSVGSFSGNTIYFGEGSWLTVV.

The sample holds a few counts of this clone. The CDR3 DNA reads as TGTGCCAGTAGTATAGGACAGGGGGCTTATCAGCCCCAGCATTTT. Encoded protein: CASSIGQGAYQPQHF. This chain connects TRBV19 to TRBJ1-5, with 10 bases lining up with TRBD1. After removal of 1 base from V and 5 bases from J, the junction contained 2 bases not matched to a gene. This CDR3 region has 15 residues. Germline V lookup: CDR1 LNHDA, CDR2 SQIVND (reference sequence).

The V gene is TRBV6-1, the J gene TRBJ1-5, with TRBD1 as a possible D gene (5 bases). In germline, CDR1 is MNHNS, CDR2 SASEGT. The CDR3 covers 16 residues. The V end was cut by 4 bases, the J end by 1 base, with 14 bases between. The CDR3 is CASSASWGRSNQPQHF. CDR3 sequence (DNA): TGTGCCAGCAGTGCCTCCTGGGGGAGGAGCAATCAGCCCCAGCATTTT.

A remark on this clone: As the CDR3 is not closed by the conserved phenylalanine or tryptophan, this likely results from a read error. No DNA is shown, since the ends of the CDR3 on it are uncertain; the CDR3 is the one TCRdb lists. The chain uses TRBV4-3 and TRBJ2-7; TRBD1 was called by the table and not checked on the DNA. The CDR3 is 16 residues long, counting both termini. Germline CDR1 and CDR2: LGHNA and YSLEER. CDR3 amino acids: CASSQETGGRFLRAVL.

The chain joins TRBV27 to TRBJ2-2; TRBD2 agrees at 9 bases. Germline V lookup: CDR1 MNHEY, CDR2 SMNVEV (reference sequence). The CDR3 extends over 14 amino acids. J was trimmed by 5 bases and V by 6 bases; bases with no gene match: 4. Here the CDR3 reads CASSRLAGTGELFF. The CDR3 region has the DNA TGTGCCAGCAGCCGTCTAGCGGGGACCGGGGAGCTGTTTTTT.

The V and J genes are TRBV5-4 and TRBJ2-3; 8 bases agree with TRBD2. J gave up 4 bases and V 0 bases, and 4 bases lay outside the gene matches. Germline loops: CDR1 SGHNT, CDR2 YYREEE (reference sequence). This CDR3 is built from 15 residues. The CDR3 is CASSLGLAGADTQYF. Here the CDR3 DNA reads TGTGCCAGCAGCTTGGGGCTAGCGGGTGCAGATACGCAGTATTTT.

This clone showed up just a few times. V usage is TRBV5-1 and J usage is TRBJ2-3; TRBD2 agrees at 11 bases. Germline V lookup: CDR1 SGHRS, CDR2 YFSETQ. The V gene end was trimmed by 4 bases and the J gene end by 0 bases; junction bases not matched to a gene: 13. The CDR3 sequence is 19 residues long. In DNA form, the CDR3 reads TGCGCCAGCAGCCCTTGGGGACTAGCGGCTGGAGATAGCACAGATACGCAGTATTTT. This translates into CASSPWGLAAGDSTDTQYF.

A few counts support this clone. The chain employs TRBV15 and TRBJ2-3; 9 bases align to TRBD2. The germline V gene encodes CDR1 LNHNV and CDR2 YYDKDF (reference sequence). The CDR3 extends over 14 amino acids. V lost 0 bases and J lost 14; bases outside the gene matches: 9. CDR3 nucleotides: TGTGCCACCAGCAGAGATCGACTAGCGGACACCGGGTATTTT. It encodes CATSRDRLADTGYF.

This clone was seen a handful of times. V is TRBV6-1 and J is TRBJ1-5, with D maybe TRBD1 (6 bases). CDR3 length: 15 residues. The V end was cut by 8 bases, the J end by 5 bases, with 19 bases between. Germline loops: CDR1 MNHNS, CDR2 SASEGT. The CDR3 nucleotides are TGTGCCAGCGCTACAAACCGGGGGGCCGATCAGCCCCAGCATTTT. Translated: CASATNRGADQPQHF.

The chain recombines TRBV2 with TRBJ1-1; 8 bases agree with TRBD1. The CDR3 is 16 amino acids. Germline CDR1 is SNHLY and CDR2 is FYNNEI. V trimming: 4 bases; J trimming: 0 bases; junction bases outside the gene matches: 7. The CDR3 bases are TGTGCCAGCAGTGTTGACAGGGGTGAAATGAACACTGAAGCTTTCTTT. Translating gives CASSVDRGEMNTEAFF.

The sample holds a few counts of this clone. V gene TRBV27 combines with J gene TRBJ1-5; the match to TRBD1 covers 9 bases. CDR3 length: 16 residues. Losses at the gene ends were 2 bases for V and 7 bases for J; bases not matched to a gene: 9. Germline CDR1 is MNHEY and CDR2 is SMNVEV (reference sequence). The chain's CDR3 is CASSLRGQGILQPQHF. The CDR3 DNA is TGTGCCAGCAGTTTAAGGGGACAGGGAATTCTCCAGCCCCAGCATTTT.

This clone was counted a few times. CDR3 in DNA: TGTGCCAGCAGTAAGAGCGGGACTAGCACAGATACGCAGTATTTT. Its protein product is CASSKSGTSTDTQYF. The chain links TRBV9 to TRBJ2-3, with TRBD2 matching 7 bases. The CDR3 spans 15 residues. V lost 5 bases and J lost 0; bases outside the gene matches: 6. CDR1 SGDLS and CDR2 YYNGEE come from the germline V gene.

The table lists this clone with a few counts. The rearrangement joins TRBV4-3 to TRBJ2-2, with 7 bases identical to TRBD1. There are 14 residues in the CDR3. V lost 4 bases, J lost 4 bases, and 3 bases stayed unmatched. CDR1 is LGHNA, CDR2 YSLEER, per germline. The CDR3 DNA sequence: TGCGCCAGCAGCCGGGGACAGTTCACCGGGGAGCTGTTTTTT. Its protein product is CASSRGQFTGELFF.

This clone was recorded a few times. V usage is TRBV18 and J usage is TRBJ2-7; TRBD1 agrees at 10 bases. V gave up 2 bases and J gave up 3 bases; unmatched junction bases: 4. CDR3 length: 15 amino acids. CDR1 KGHSH and CDR2 LQKENI come from the germline V gene. The CDR3 loop reads CASSPAGTGDYEQYF. The CDR3 DNA follows: TGTGCCAGCTCACCAGCCGGGACAGGGGACTACGAGCAGTACTTC. Using reference TRBV18 and TRBJ2-7 for the parts outside the CDR3, the full variable domain is NAGVMQNPRHLVRRRGQEARLRCSPMKGHSHVYWYRQLPEEGLKFMVYLQKENIIDESGMPKERFSAEFPKEGPSILRIQQVVRGDSAAYFCASSPAGTGDYEQYFGPGTRLTVT.